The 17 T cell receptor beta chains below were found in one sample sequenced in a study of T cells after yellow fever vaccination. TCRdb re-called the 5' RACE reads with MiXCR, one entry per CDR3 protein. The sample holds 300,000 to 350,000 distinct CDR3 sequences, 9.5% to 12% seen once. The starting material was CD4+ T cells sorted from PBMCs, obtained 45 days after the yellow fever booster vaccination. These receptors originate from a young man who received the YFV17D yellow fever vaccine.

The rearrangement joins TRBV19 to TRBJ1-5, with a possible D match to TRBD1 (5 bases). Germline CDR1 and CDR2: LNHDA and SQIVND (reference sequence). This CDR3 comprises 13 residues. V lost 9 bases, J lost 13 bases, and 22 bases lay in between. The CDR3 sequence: CASTRTLNYPQHF. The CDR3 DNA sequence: TGTGCCAGCACCAGGACACTTAACTACCCACAGCATTTT. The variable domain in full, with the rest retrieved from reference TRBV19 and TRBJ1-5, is DGGITQSPKYLFRKEGQNVTLSCEQNLNHDAMYWYRQDPGQGLRLIYYSQIVNDFQKGDIAEGYSVSREKKESFPLTVTSAQKNPTAFYLCASTRTLNYPQHFGDGTRLSIL.

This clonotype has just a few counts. CDR3 sequence: CASSQARSSYNSPLHF. Here the CDR3 DNA reads TGCGCCAGCAGCCAAGCCAGGAGCTCCTATAATTCACCCCTCCACTTT. This chain uses TRBV4-3 with TRBJ1-6; D gene uncertain. The CDR3 covers 16 residues. V shed 1 base and J shed 0 bases, with 7 bases lying between them. Germline V gene data show CDR1 as LGHNA and CDR2 as YSLEER.

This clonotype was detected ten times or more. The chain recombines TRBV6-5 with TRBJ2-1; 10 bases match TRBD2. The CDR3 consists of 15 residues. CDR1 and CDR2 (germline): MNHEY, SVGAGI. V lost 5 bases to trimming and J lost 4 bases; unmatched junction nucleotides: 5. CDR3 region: CASSESGGAYNEQFF. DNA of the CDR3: TGTGCCAGCAGTGAGAGCGGGGGGGCGTACAATGAGCAGTTCTTC.

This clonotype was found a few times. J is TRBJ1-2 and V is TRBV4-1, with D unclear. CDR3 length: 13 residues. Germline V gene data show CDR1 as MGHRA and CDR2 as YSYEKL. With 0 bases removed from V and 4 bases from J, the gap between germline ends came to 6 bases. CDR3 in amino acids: CASSQEVGYGYTF. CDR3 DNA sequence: TGCGCCAGCAGCCAAGAGGTGGGCTATGGCTACACCTTC.

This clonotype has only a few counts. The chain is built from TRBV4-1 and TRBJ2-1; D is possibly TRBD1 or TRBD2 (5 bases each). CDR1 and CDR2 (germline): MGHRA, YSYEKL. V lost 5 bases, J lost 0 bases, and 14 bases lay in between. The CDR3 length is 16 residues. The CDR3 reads CASSVGDQISYNEQFF. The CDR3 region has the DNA TGCGCCAGCAGCGTGGGGGATCAGATCTCCTACAATGAGCAGTTCTTC.

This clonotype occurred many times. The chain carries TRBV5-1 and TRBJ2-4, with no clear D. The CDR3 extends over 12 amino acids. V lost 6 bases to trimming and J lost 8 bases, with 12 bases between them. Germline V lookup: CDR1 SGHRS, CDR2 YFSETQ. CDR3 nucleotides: TGCGCCAGCAATAATGACGGAGACATTCAGTACTTC. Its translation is CASNNDGDIQYF. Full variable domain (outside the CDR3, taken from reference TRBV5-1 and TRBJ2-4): KAGVTQTPRYLIKTRGQQVTLSCSPISGHRSVSWYQQTPGQGLQFLFEYFSETQRNKGNFPGRFSGRQFSNSRSEMNVSTLELGDSALYLCASNNDGDIQYFGAGTRLSVL.

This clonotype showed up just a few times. DNA of the CDR3: TGTGCCAGCAGCTACGACCACATTGGAGGGACCCAGTACTTC. Translating it yields CASSYDHIGGTQYF. The chain carries TRBV3-1 and TRBJ2-5, with TRBD2 as a possible D gene (5 bases). Germline V gives CDR1 LGHDT, CDR2 YNNKEL (reference sequence). The CDR3 length is 14 residues. V lost 5 bases and J 7 bases, leaving 17 bases between the germline ends.

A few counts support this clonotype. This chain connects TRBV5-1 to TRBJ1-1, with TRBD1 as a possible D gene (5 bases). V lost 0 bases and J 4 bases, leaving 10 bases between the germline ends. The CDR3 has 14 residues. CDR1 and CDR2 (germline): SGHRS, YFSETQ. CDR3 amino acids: CASSLVDSSTEAFF. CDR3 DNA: TGCGCCAGCAGCTTGGTCGACAGTAGCACTGAAGCTTTCTTT. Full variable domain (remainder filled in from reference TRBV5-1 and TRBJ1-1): KAGVTQTPRYLIKTRGQQVTLSCSPISGHRSVSWYQQTPGQGLQFLFEYFSETQRNKGNFPGRFSGRQFSNSRSEMNVSTLELGDSALYLCASSLVDSSTEAFFGQGTRLTVV.

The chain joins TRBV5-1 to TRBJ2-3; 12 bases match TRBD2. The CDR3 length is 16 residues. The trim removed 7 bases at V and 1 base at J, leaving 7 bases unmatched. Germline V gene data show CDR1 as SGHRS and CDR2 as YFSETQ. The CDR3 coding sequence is TGCGCCAGCGGGCTAGCGGGGGGGCCGGGCACAGATACGCAGTATTTT. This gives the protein CASGLAGGPGTDTQYF.

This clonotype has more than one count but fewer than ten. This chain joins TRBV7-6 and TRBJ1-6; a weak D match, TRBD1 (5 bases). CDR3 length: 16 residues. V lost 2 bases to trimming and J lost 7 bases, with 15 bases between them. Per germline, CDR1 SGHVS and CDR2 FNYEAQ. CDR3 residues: CASSLTPGRENSPLHF. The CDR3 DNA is TGTGCCAGCAGCTTAACTCCTGGCAGGGAAAATTCACCCCTCCACTTT.

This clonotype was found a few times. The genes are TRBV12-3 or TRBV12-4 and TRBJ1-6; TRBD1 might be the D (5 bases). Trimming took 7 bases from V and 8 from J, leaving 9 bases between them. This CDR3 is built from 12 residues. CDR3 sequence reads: CASKGRDSPLHF. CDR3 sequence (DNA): TGTGCCAGCAAGGGACGGGATTCACCCCTCCACTTT.

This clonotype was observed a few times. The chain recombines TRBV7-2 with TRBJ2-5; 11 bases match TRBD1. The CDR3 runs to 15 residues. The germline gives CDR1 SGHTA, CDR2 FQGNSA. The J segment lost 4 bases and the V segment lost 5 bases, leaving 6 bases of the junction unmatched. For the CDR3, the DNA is TGTGCCAGCAGCCTTTTTGGGACAGGGGGAGAGACCCAGTACTTC. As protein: CASSLFGTGGETQYF.

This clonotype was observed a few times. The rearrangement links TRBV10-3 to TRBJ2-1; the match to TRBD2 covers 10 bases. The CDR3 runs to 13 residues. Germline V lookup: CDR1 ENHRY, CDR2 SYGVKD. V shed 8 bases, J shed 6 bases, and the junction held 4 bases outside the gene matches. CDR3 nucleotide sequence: TGTGCCATCCAAAGCGGGGGGGCCAATGAGCAGTTCTTC. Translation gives CAIQSGGANEQFF.

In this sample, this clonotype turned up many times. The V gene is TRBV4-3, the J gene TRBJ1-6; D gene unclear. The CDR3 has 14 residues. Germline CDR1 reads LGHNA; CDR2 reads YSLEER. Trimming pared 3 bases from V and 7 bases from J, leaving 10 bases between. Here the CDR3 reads CASSHGRANSPLHF. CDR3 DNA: TGCGCCAGCAGCCATGGACGGGCAAATTCACCCCTCCACTTT.

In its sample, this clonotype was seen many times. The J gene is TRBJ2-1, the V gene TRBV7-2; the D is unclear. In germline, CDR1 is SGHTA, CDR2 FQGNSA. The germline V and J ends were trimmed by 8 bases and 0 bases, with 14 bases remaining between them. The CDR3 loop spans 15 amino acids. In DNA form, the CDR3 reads TGTGCCAGCCGCCTGCGCGCTAGCTCCTACAATGAGCAGTTCTTC. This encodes CASRLRASSYNEQFF.

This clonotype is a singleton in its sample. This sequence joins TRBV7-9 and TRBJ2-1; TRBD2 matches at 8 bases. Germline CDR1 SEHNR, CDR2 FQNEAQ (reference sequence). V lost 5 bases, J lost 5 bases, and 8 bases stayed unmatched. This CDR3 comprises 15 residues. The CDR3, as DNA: TGTGCCAGCAGCGAGGGACTAGTGGTAAACAATGAGCAGTTCTTC. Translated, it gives CASSEGLVVNNEQFF.

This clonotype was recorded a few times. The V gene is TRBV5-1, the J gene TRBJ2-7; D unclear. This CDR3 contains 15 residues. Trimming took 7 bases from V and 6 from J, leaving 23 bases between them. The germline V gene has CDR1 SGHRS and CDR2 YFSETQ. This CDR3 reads CASAPPFSTGPEQYF. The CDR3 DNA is TGCGCCAGCGCACCCCCCTTCTCTACCGGGCCCGAGCAGTACTTC.